This entry lists 29 T cell receptor beta chains sequenced from one sample in a study of healthy donors' naive CD4 and CD8 T cells. Each TCR library used 500 ng of total RNA and a linear amplification protocol. TCRdb passed the reads through MiXCR, listing each CDR3 protein once. Of about 180,000 distinct CDR3 sequences in the sample, 74% were seen once. The sequencing sample was made of naive CD4+ and CD8+ T cells sorted from blood, pooled from several donors. The receptor set was obtained from a pool of human donors in good health; the sample pools cells from several healthy donors.

This chain uses TRBV29-1 with TRBJ2-7, with D unresolved. This CDR3 has 13 amino acids. Germline assignment: CDR1 SQVTM and CDR2 ANQGSEA. The germline V and J ends were trimmed by 6 bases and 0 bases, with 12 bases remaining between them. CDR3 region: CSVPDSDSYEQYF. The CDR3 coding sequence is TGCAGCGTCCCAGACTCTGACTCCTACGAGCAGTACTTC.

The V gene is TRBV6-2 or TRBV6-3, the J gene TRBJ1-1; D unresolved. CDR1 is MNHEY, CDR2 SVGEGT, per germline. The V end was cut by 5 bases, the J end by 1 base, with 8 bases between. The length of the CDR3 is 13 residues. In nucleotides, the CDR3 is TGTGCCAGCAGTCCCCGAAAGAACACTGAAGCTTTCTTT. It specifies CASSPRKNTEAFF.

V usage is TRBV6-5 and J usage is TRBJ1-2; possibly TRBD1 for D (5 bases). CDR1 is MNHEY and CDR2 is SVGAGI in the germline V gene. The CDR3 consists of 12 residues. V lost 5 bases and J lost 7, with 11 bases in between. The CDR3 nucleotides read TGTGCCAGCAGTCATCAGGGCGGTGGCTACACCTTC. It specifies CASSHQGGGYTF.

CDR3 protein: CSVRNRGFNQPQHF. As DNA, the CDR3 is TGCAGCGTTCGGAACAGGGGTTTCAATCAGCCCCAGCATTTT. This chain connects TRBV29-1 to TRBJ1-5, with 7 bases identical to TRBD1. Trimming cost V 5 bases and J 3 bases; bases outside gene matches: 7. The CDR3 has 14 residues. Germline CDR1 reads SQVTM; CDR2 reads ANQGSEA.

The rearrangement links TRBV19 to TRBJ1-5, with unresolved D. The V end was cut by 6 bases, the J end by 5 bases, with 8 bases between. This CDR3 comprises 12 residues. Germline V CDR1 and CDR2: LNHDA, SQIVND (reference sequence). CDR3 sequence reads: CASSPIDQPQHF. For the CDR3, the DNA is TGTGCCAGTAGCCCGATTGATCAGCCCCAGCATTTT.

The sample holds a few counts of this clonotype. This rearrangement joins TRBV11-2 to TRBJ2-7, with TRBD1 matching 8 bases. Germline V gives CDR1 SGHAT, CDR2 FQNNGV. J lost 2 bases, V lost 4 bases, and 4 bases had no gene match. The CDR3 spans 14 residues. The CDR3 DNA is TGTGCCAGCAGCTGGTCGACAGGGGCCTACGAGCAGTACTTC. Its translation is CASSWSTGAYEQYF.

This clonotype turned up a few times. V gene TRBV13 combines with J gene TRBJ2-7; 8 bases fit TRBD1. Germline V gene sequence: CDR1 PRHDT, CDR2 FYEKMQ (reference sequence). J was trimmed by 5 bases and V by 4 bases; bases with no gene match: 10. This CDR3 has 15 amino acids. This CDR3 is CASSSSGTGVNEQYF. The CDR3 nucleotides are TGTGCCAGCAGCTCCTCCGGGACAGGAGTGAACGAGCAGTACTTC.

This rearrangement joins TRBV29-1 to TRBJ2-7; TRBD1 aligns across 7 bases. The CDR3 has 14 residues. Germline lookup yields CDR1 SQVTM and CDR2 ANQGSEA. Trimming removed 3 bases from V and 0 bases from J; junction bases left unmatched: 5. The DNA for the CDR3 is TGCAGCGTTGATCTACAGGGGAGCTCCTACGAGCAGTACTTC. Translation gives CSVDLQGSSYEQYF.

The gene calls are TRBV6-5 and TRBJ1-1, with a tentative D call TRBD1 (6 bases). Germline CDR1 is MNHEY and CDR2 is SVGAGI. This CDR3 is 14 amino acids long. Trimming cost V 3 bases and J 1 base, with 9 bases left between them. This CDR3 is CASSYDRSNTEAFF. CDR3 bases: TGTGCCAGCAGTTATGACAGGTCGAACACTGAAGCTTTCTTT.

The chain combines TRBV5-6 with TRBJ2-5; possibly TRBD1 for D (5 bases). This CDR3 spans 14 amino acids. Trimming took 6 bases from V and 2 from J, leaving 14 bases between them. Germline CDR1 SGHDT, CDR2 YYEEEE. The DNA of the CDR3 is TGTGCCAGCAACCCCTGGGGCAGGCAAGAGACCCAGTACTTC. The encoded protein is CASNPWGRQETQYF.

This chain uses TRBV29-1 with TRBJ2-7; possible D gene TRBD2, 5 bases. The germline V gene has CDR1 SQVTM and CDR2 ANQGSEA. The CDR3 sequence is 13 residues long. Trimming removed 5 bases from V and 3 bases from J, with 14 bases in between. For the CDR3, the DNA is TGCAGCGTTCTAGCCCCCTTAGGCTACGAGCAGTACTTC. Amino acid sequence: CSVLAPLGYEQYF.

V gene TRBV19 combines with J gene TRBJ1-5; 10 nucleotides match TRBD1. This CDR3 has 12 residues. Trimming cost V 8 bases and J 9 bases; bases outside gene matches: 4. Germline CDR1 LNHDA, CDR2 SQIVND (reference sequence). The CDR3 DNA is TGTGCCAGTGGGACAGGGGACCGGCCCCAGCATTTT. It translates to CASGTGDRPQHF.

CDR3: CASGNTGELFF. The CDR3, as DNA: TGTGCCAGCGGTAACACCGGGGAGCTGTTTTTT. The chain carries TRBV19 and TRBJ2-2; no firm D call. CDR3 length: 11 residues. Germline values: CDR1 LNHDA, CDR2 SQIVND (reference sequence). Trimming left V 9 bases short and J 2 bases short, with 4 bases between.

The gene calls are TRBV29-1 and TRBJ2-1; D perhaps matches TRBD2 (7 bases). Germline V gene lookup returns CDR1 SQVTM and CDR2 ANQGSEA. This CDR3 comprises 14 residues. V lost 7 bases and J 7 bases, leaving 20 bases between the germline ends. The CDR3 coding sequence is TGCAGCGCCCGCGGGGGACAATTGAGGAATGAGCAGTTCTTC. It is translated as CSARGGQLRNEQFF.

The rearrangement links TRBV30 to TRBJ2-2; possible D gene TRBD2, 6 bases. The CDR3 has 14 amino acids. Per the germline V gene, CDR1 is GTSNPN and CDR2 is SVGIG (reference sequence). V lost 7 bases to trimming and J lost 2 bases, with 14 bases between them. CDR3 sequence: CALGGSYNTGELFF. CDR3 nucleotide sequence: TGTGCCTTGGGAGGCTCCTACAACACCGGGGAGCTGTTTTTT.

This chain joins TRBV29-1 and TRBJ2-7; D could derive from TRBD1 or TRBD2 (5 bases each). The CDR3 is made up of 14 amino acids. The V end lost 3 bases, the J end lost 2 bases, and 14 bases lay between the germline ends. Germline values: CDR1 SQVTM, CDR2 ANQGSEA. CDR3 in DNA: TGCAGCGTTGAGGCGTGGGACGGTGCCTACGAGCAGTACTTC. This gives the protein CSVEAWDGAYEQYF.

The rearrangement links TRBV7-6 to TRBJ2-1, with a weak D call TRBD2 (6 bases). CDR1 and CDR2 from the germline V gene are SGHVS and FNYEAQ. The CDR3 consists of 14 residues. V lost 1 base and J lost 9, with 13 bases in between. Here the CDR3 reads CASSLDRGVGEQFF. In DNA form, the CDR3 reads TGTGCCAGCAGCTTAGACCGCGGGGTAGGTGAGCAGTTCTTC.

The chain employs TRBV27 and TRBJ1-1; 9 bases map to TRBD1. The CDR3 is 15 residues long. Trimming took 5 bases from V and 8 from J; bases not matched to a gene: 12. Germline CDR1 MNHEY, CDR2 SMNVEV (reference sequence). The CDR3, as DNA: TGTGCCAGCAGTCCTAGGGGACAGGGAAGGGGCGAAGCTTTCTTT. It encodes CASSPRGQGRGEAFF.

The rearrangement links TRBV11-1 to TRBJ2-3; no definite D call. Germline CDR1 SGHAT, CDR2 FQDESV (reference sequence). The CDR3 sequence is 13 residues long. Trimming took 1 base from V and 13 from J, leaving 15 bases between them. The CDR3 protein is CASSLGPSVVEYF. CDR3 nucleotide sequence: TGTGCCAGCAGCTTAGGTCCTTCCGTGGTGGAGTATTTT.

The chain has TRBV6-5 and TRBJ2-1; 7 bases match TRBD1. Per the germline V gene, CDR1 is MNHEY and CDR2 is SVGAGI. The CDR3 runs 15 residues. V was pared by 6 bases and J by 9 bases, with 14 bases of the junction left unmatched. CDR3 region: CASSPTGLVGAEQFF. The CDR3 DNA sequence: TGTGCCAGCAGCCCGACAGGGTTAGTGGGGGCTGAGCAGTTCTTC.

This chain's CDR3 is CSAEFEAGELFF. In DNA, the CDR3 is TGCAGCGCCGAGTTCGAGGCCGGGGAGCTGTTTTTT. The rearrangement links TRBV29-1 to TRBJ2-2; D ambiguous. This CDR3 region has 12 residues. The germline V and J ends were trimmed by 7 bases and 6 bases, with 12 bases remaining between them. CDR1 and CDR2 from the germline V gene are SQVTM and ANQGSEA.

The chain carries TRBV29-1 and TRBJ2-1, with D tentatively TRBD1 or TRBD2 (5 bases each). With 4 bases removed from V and 4 bases from J, the gap between germline ends came to 20 bases. The CDR3 is made up of 16 amino acids. Germline CDR1 SQVTM, CDR2 ANQGSEA. CDR3 residues: CSVGGASDGAYNEQFF. In DNA, the CDR3 is TGCAGCGTTGGTGGGGCGAGCGACGGGGCTTACAATGAGCAGTTCTTC.

V gene TRBV5-6 combines with J gene TRBJ2-7; D is perhaps TRBD1 (5 bases). Trimming took off 5 bases at V and 4 bases at J, with 7 bases between the two ends. The CDR3 covers 11 residues. Germline CDR1 and CDR2: SGHDT and YYEEEE. The CDR3 region has the DNA TGTGCCAGCAGTGGGGCGTACGAGCAGTACTTC. This gives the protein CASSGAYEQYF.

The V call is TRBV6-2 or TRBV6-3, the J call TRBJ2-1; possible D gene TRBD1, 5 bases. CDR3 size: 13 residues. CDR1 is MNHEY, CDR2 SVGEGT, per germline. With 4 bases removed from V and 7 bases from J, the gap between germline ends came to 11 bases. CDR3: CASSWSRENEQFF. The CDR3 coding sequence is TGTGCCAGCAGTTGGTCCAGGGAAAATGAGCAGTTCTTC.

The chain links TRBV29-1 to TRBJ2-5; possible D gene TRBD1, 7 bases. Trimming removed 6 bases from V and 4 bases from J, with 15 bases in between. The germline CDR1 and CDR2 sequences are SQVTM and ANQGSEA. This CDR3 has 13 residues. CDR3 region: CSVPQGRLETQYF. CDR3 in DNA: TGCAGCGTCCCACAGGGGAGGTTAGAGACCCAGTACTTC.

This clonotype was picked up a small number of times. The rearrangement uses TRBV6-5 and TRBJ1-1; possible D gene TRBD1, 5 bases. The CDR3 length is 15 residues. Germline values: CDR1 MNHEY, CDR2 SVGAGI. Trimming cost V 6 bases and J 3 bases, with 17 bases left between them. CDR3: CASRAPQGKDTEAFF. The DNA of the CDR3 is TGTGCCAGCAGGGCCCCCCAGGGAAAGGACACTGAAGCTTTCTTT.

This sequence joins TRBV19 and TRBJ2-7, with 8 bases that match TRBD2. Looked up from germline, CDR1 is LNHDA and CDR2 is SQIVND (reference sequence). This CDR3 region has 16 residues. J gave up 1 base and V 3 bases, and 8 bases lay outside the gene matches. The CDR3 region is CASSIQSGSSSYEQYF. The CDR3 coding sequence is TGTGCCAGTAGTATTCAAAGCGGGAGCAGTTCCTACGAGCAGTACTTC.

The chain is built from TRBV29-1 and TRBJ1-1; D not resolved. Germline assignment: CDR1 SQVTM and CDR2 ANQGSEA. V dropped 7 bases and J dropped 4 bases, with 13 bases sitting between them. This CDR3 spans 12 amino acids. The CDR3 nucleotides read TGCAGCGCTGCCACCGTGATCACTGAAGCTTTCTTT. This gives the protein CSAATVITEAFF.

The chain employs TRBV15 and TRBJ2-1; no reliable D call. The CDR3 extends over 14 amino acids. Germline-derived CDR1 and CDR2 are LNHNV and YYDKDF (reference sequence). The V gene lost 1 base and the J gene lost 9 bases, with 13 bases spanning the gap. CDR3 nucleotide sequence: TGTGCCACCAGCAGAGGGGTGGAGTTAGGTGAGCAGTTCTTC. This translates into CATSRGVELGEQFF.